The clone carrying this T cell receptor beta chain has a single count. This record belongs to a study of blood T cell repertoires in COVID-19. In the authors' workflow: Reference gene primer amplification yielded estimated nucleated cell counts. The data were produced by immunoSEQ multiplex PCR, yet TCRdb's version contains in-frame clones alone and is incomplete. The DNA was the basis for D and trimming; V, J and clone size are from that table. The data show about 150,000 clones, with around 90% seen just once and roughly 4% held by the top ten. Participants reported their clinical history, and cohort assignment relied on those reports. This TCR was recovered from a woman in her 40s who had been exposed to COVID-19. Sequenced material: PBMCs or T cells enriched from blood (not recorded which).

The CDR3 reads CASSIGRANYGYTF. The CDR3 DNA sequence: TGTGCCAGTAGTATTGGGAGGGCCAACTATGGCTACACCTTC. The J gene is TRBJ1-2, the V gene TRBV19, with D uncertain. The CDR3 is 14 residues long. Germline CDR1 reads LNHDA; CDR2 reads SQIVND (reference sequence). Trimming took off 3 bases at V and 2 bases at J, with 10 bases between the two ends. Full variable domain (outside the CDR3, taken from reference TRBV19 and TRBJ1-2): DGGITQSPKYLFRKEGQNVTLSCEQNLNHDAMYWYRQDPGQGLRLIYYSQIVNDFQKGDIAEGYSVSREKKESFPLTVTSAQKNPTAFYLCASSIGRANYGYTFGSGTRLTVV.